These 5 T cell receptor beta chains came from one sample sequenced in a study of T cell repertoires in cytomegalovirus infection. One entry per CDR3 protein, called by TCRdb with MiXCR from the reads. Of approximately 150,000 distinct CDR3 sequences in the sample, 17% were seen once. The specimen sequenced was CD8+ T cells from PBMCs. These receptors all stem from a human donor in good health (CMV status not recorded). Some clones in this sample may be carry-over from other donors' samples.

The J gene is TRBJ2-5, the V gene TRBV29-1; the match to TRBD2 covers 11 bases. Germline V CDR1 and CDR2: SQVTM, ANQGSEA. Trimming at V came to 2 bases and at J to 3 bases, leaving 5 bases not matched to a gene. The CDR3 consists of 15 residues. The CDR3 region is CSVEYLAGGKETQYF. The CDR3, as DNA: TGCAGCGTTGAATATCTAGCGGGGGGCAAAGAGACCCAGTACTTC.

The chain joins TRBV19 to TRBJ1-1; 10 nucleotides line up with TRBD1. Per germline, CDR1 LNHDA and CDR2 SQIVND (reference sequence). This CDR3 has 14 amino acids. The junction had 3 bases not matched to a gene; V was cut back by 3 bases and J by 5 bases. The CDR3, as DNA: TGTGCCAGTAGTATCCGGACAGGGGGTACTGAAGCTTTCTTT. Its translation is CASSIRTGGTEAFF.

The rearrangement joins TRBV7-3 to TRBJ2-3; a weak D match, TRBD2 (5 bases). V lost 5 bases to trimming and J lost 0 bases, with 12 bases between them. Germline V CDR1 and CDR2: SGHTA, FQGTGA. The CDR3 is 15 residues long. CDR3 in amino acids: CASSGFGGSTDTQYF. The CDR3 region has the DNA TGTGCCAGCAGCGGATTCGGCGGGAGCACAGATACGCAGTATTTT.

This clonotype was seen a few times. V is TRBV7-9 and J is TRBJ2-3; 11 nucleotides line up with TRBD2. The junction had 12 bases not matched to a gene; V was cut back by 5 bases and J by 2 bases. The CDR3 loop spans 18 amino acids. Germline CDR1 reads SEHNR; CDR2 reads FQNEAQ (reference sequence). CDR3 in amino acids: CASSIPKTSGKSTDTQYF. Here the CDR3 DNA reads TGTGCCAGCAGCATACCGAAGACTAGCGGGAAATCCACAGATACGCAGTATTTT. The full variable domain, in which reference TRBV7-9 and TRBJ2-3 provide the parts outside the CDR3, is DTGVSQNPRHKITKRGQNVTFRCDPISEHNRLYWYRQTLGQGPEFLTYFQNEAQLEKSRLLSDRFSAERPKGSFSTLEIQRTEQGDSAMYLCASSIPKTSGKSTDTQYFGPGTRLTVL.

This clonotype showed up just a few times. CDR3 sequence (DNA): TGTGCCAGCAGCCTAGGGACGGTTAATGAAGCTTTCTTT. Its protein is CASSLGTVNEAFF. This sequence joins TRBV5-4 and TRBJ1-1, with D maybe TRBD1 (5 bases). Germline assignment: CDR1 SGHNT and CDR2 YYREEE (reference sequence). The CDR3 loop spans 13 amino acids. Trimming removed 4 bases at V and 7 bases at J, with 14 bases between.